These 22 T cell receptor beta chains originate from one sample sequenced in a study of identical twins. A single record per CDR3 protein comes from TCRdb applying MiXCR to the 5' RACE reads. The table shows 200,000 to 300,000 distinct CDR3 sequences, with roughly a tenth occurring only once. Material: memory T cells sorted from blood. The receptor source for this set is a man aged 50 or older in good health.

The chain carries TRBV6-2 or TRBV6-3 and TRBJ1-1; perhaps TRBD1 as D (5 bases). Trimming stripped 2 bases from V and 8 bases from J, with 18 bases between. Per the germline V gene, CDR1 is MNHEY and CDR2 is SVGEGT. The CDR3 runs 15 residues. CDR3 protein: CASSYTGAGFVEAFF. In nucleotides, the CDR3 is TGTGCCAGCAGTTACACTGGGGCCGGTTTTGTAGAAGCTTTCTTT.

There are many counts of this clonotype. CDR3 residues: CASSIDDRGSRADTQYF. The CDR3, as DNA: TGTGCCAGTAGTATCGACGACAGGGGTTCCCGGGCAGATACGCAGTATTTT. The chain couples TRBV19 to TRBJ2-3; 8 nucleotides line up with TRBD1. V shed 3 bases, J shed 4 bases, and the junction held 12 bases outside the gene matches. Germline loops: CDR1 LNHDA, CDR2 SQIVND (reference sequence). CDR3 length: 17 amino acids.

This clonotype has ten or more counts. CDR3 sequence reads: CASSRTDPREKLFF. The CDR3, as DNA: TGTGCCAGCAGCCGGACGGACCCAAGAGAAAAACTGTTTTTT. The chain combines TRBV12-3 or TRBV12-4 with TRBJ1-4; D is ambiguous. V lost 6 bases and J 8 bases, leaving 16 bases between the germline ends. There are 14 residues in the CDR3.

This clonotype was detected many times. CDR3 loop: CASRPGQGVNEQFF. Written as DNA, the CDR3 is TGTGCCAGCAGACCCGGACAGGGGGTCAATGAGCAGTTCTTC. The V and J genes are TRBV28 and TRBJ2-1; 10 bases agree with TRBD1. The V segment lost 6 bases and the J segment 6 bases; nucleotides outside the gene matches: 5. Germline V CDR1 and CDR2: MDHEN, SYDVKM. The CDR3 length is 14 residues.

This sequence joins TRBV6-1 and TRBJ2-1; 7 bases align to TRBD1. CDR1 is MNHNS, CDR2 SASEGT, per germline. This CDR3 is 13 amino acids long. Trimming cost V 8 bases and J 3 bases; bases outside gene matches: 4. The CDR3 nucleotides are TGTGCCAGCCTGACAGGGATCTACAATGAGCAGTTCTTC. This gives the protein CASLTGIYNEQFF.

The CDR3 DNA sequence: TGTGCCAGCAGTGAAAACCTCAGGGATGCGGCTTTCTTT. Residues: CASSENLRDAAFF. The chain links TRBV6-1 to TRBJ1-1; tentative D call: TRBD1 (5 bases). This CDR3 has 13 residues. Per germline, CDR1 MNHNS and CDR2 SASEGT. V shed 2 bases and J shed 11 bases, with 15 bases lying between them.

The table lists this clonotype with many counts. The chain has TRBV12-3 or TRBV12-4 and TRBJ2-7; 9 positions match TRBD1. V lost 5 bases to trimming and J lost 5 bases; unmatched junction nucleotides: 7. The CDR3 contains 14 residues. The chain's CDR3 is CASSRRQGGDEQYF. DNA for the CDR3: TGTGCCAGCAGTCGAAGACAGGGGGGCGACGAGCAGTACTTC.

V usage is TRBV20-1 and J usage is TRBJ2-1, with D perhaps TRBD1 (6 bases). Germline assignment: CDR1 DFQATT and CDR2 SNEGSKA (reference sequence). CDR3 size: 12 residues. Trimming removed 3 bases at V and 10 bases at J, with 13 bases between. Written as DNA, the CDR3 is TGCAGTGCTAGTCAGGGGTTGGGGGAGCAGTTCTTC. It encodes CSASQGLGEQFF.

The chain employs TRBV6-1 and TRBJ2-1, with 8 bases matching TRBD2. Germline V gene lookup returns CDR1 MNHNS and CDR2 SASEGT. The V segment lost 6 bases and the J segment 6 bases; nucleotides outside the gene matches: 10. This CDR3 spans 15 amino acids. For the CDR3, the DNA is TGTGCCAGCAGCCAAAGCGGGAGCGCCAGCAATGAGCAGTTCTTC. It translates to CASSQSGSASNEQFF.

This clonotype has more than one count but fewer than ten. J is TRBJ2-5 and V is TRBV6-5; D gene ambiguous. The CDR3 totals 12 residues. V lost 7 bases, J lost 5 bases, and 11 bases lay in between. Per the germline V gene, CDR1 is MNHEY and CDR2 is SVGAGI. The CDR3 region is CASTLSNETQYF. In DNA, the CDR3 is TGTGCCAGCACCCTTAGTAACGAGACCCAGTACTTC.

This clonotype was picked up a small number of times. The chain couples TRBV5-1 to TRBJ1-1; TRBD1 aligns across 10 bases. Per germline, CDR1 SGHRS and CDR2 YFSETQ. J lost 1 base, V lost 6 bases, and 12 bases had no gene match. The CDR3 contains 17 residues. The DNA of the CDR3 is TGCGCCAGCAAAAGCGGCTACGGGACAGGGGCGAACACTGAAGCTTTCTTT. Translated, it gives CASKSGYGTGANTEAFF.

This clonotype occurred many times. The rearrangement links TRBV5-5 to TRBJ2-1; 7 nucleotides align to TRBD2. Germline-derived CDR1 and CDR2 are SGHKS and YYEKEE (reference sequence). The CDR3 covers 16 residues. Trimming cost V 2 bases and J 4 bases; bases outside gene matches: 9. CDR3 in DNA: TGTGCCAGCAGCTTATATAATGGCGGGGGTTACAATGAGCAGTTCTTC. This codes for CASSLYNGGGYNEQFF.

This clonotype was detected many times. The V call is TRBV28, the J call TRBJ1-5, with no clear D. CDR3 length: 14 amino acids. The germline CDR1 and CDR2 sequences are MDHEN and SYDVKM. Deletions cut 3 bases from V and 1 base from J, with 7 bases between. CDR3 protein: CASSLSISNQPQHF. The CDR3 bases are TGTGCCAGCAGTTTGTCTATCAGCAATCAGCCCCAGCATTTT.

This clonotype was seen repeatedly, ten times or more. The gene calls are TRBV20-1 and TRBJ1-6; D may be TRBD1 (5 bases). Trimming took 1 base from V and 8 from J, leaving 12 bases between them. The CDR3 spans 14 residues. Germline CDR1 is DFQATT and CDR2 is SNEGSKA (reference sequence). The DNA for the CDR3 is TGCAGTGCTAGAGTTTCGGGGGGAGATTCACCCCTCCACTTT. Its translation is CSARVSGGDSPLHF.

This clonotype was seen many times. The chain joins TRBV6-5 to TRBJ2-1; D possibly uses TRBD1 or TRBD2 (6 bases each). This CDR3 contains 17 residues. Trimming shortened V by 0 bases and J by 6 bases, and 18 bases separated the two germline ends. Per germline, CDR1 MNHEY and CDR2 SVGAGI. The CDR3 coding sequence is TGTGCCAGCAGTTACTCGATTTGGACTAAGGGGGTCAATGAGCAGTTCTTC. Amino acids: CASSYSIWTKGVNEQFF.

The V gene is TRBV20-1, the J gene TRBJ2-3, with 13 positions matching TRBD2. Germline values: CDR1 DFQATT, CDR2 SNEGSKA (reference sequence). V shed 3 bases and J 2 bases; nucleotides not matched to a gene: 5. This CDR3 region has 16 residues. The CDR3 loop is CSASGGTSGTTDTQYF. As DNA, the CDR3 is TGCAGTGCTAGCGGGGGGACTAGCGGGACCACAGATACGCAGTATTTT.

The chain uses TRBV4-3 and TRBJ2-2; D is undetermined. Germline CDR1 is LGHNA and CDR2 is YSLEER. The CDR3 consists of 15 residues. The V and J ends lost 1 base and 7 bases respectively, with 13 bases between them. CDR3 loop: CASSQGVGGRGELFF. The CDR3 nucleotides read TGCGCCAGCAGCCAAGGCGTAGGCGGTCGCGGGGAGCTGTTTTTT.

This chain joins TRBV4-2 and TRBJ1-2; D possibly corresponds to TRBD1 (6 bases). Germline CDR1 and CDR2: LGHNA and YNFKEQ. V lost 0 bases and J lost 5, with 13 bases in between. CDR3 length equals 15 residues. The CDR3 region has the DNA TGTGCCAGCAGCCAAGAGCGGGGGGCAGGTTATGGCTACACCTTC. It codes for CASSQERGAGYGYTF.

Many counts were recorded for this clonotype. The chain recombines TRBV5-4 with TRBJ1-2; TRBD1 agrees at 11 bases. CDR1 SGHNT and CDR2 YYREEE come from the germline V gene (reference sequence). There are 19 residues in the CDR3. The trim removed 0 bases at V and 2 bases at J, leaving 12 bases unmatched. The CDR3 coding sequence is TGTGCCAGCAGCTTGGGGCCAGGGACAGGGACAGGGGGAAACTATGGCTACACCTTC. It is translated as CASSLGPGTGTGGNYGYTF.

This clonotype was detected only a few times. The chain couples TRBV29-1 to TRBJ2-1; TRBD2 matches at 14 bases. Germline lookup yields CDR1 SQVTM and CDR2 ANQGSEA. Trimming removed 6 bases from V and 6 bases from J; junction bases left unmatched: 4. The CDR3 has 14 residues. Here the CDR3 reads CSVGGLAGANEQFF. The CDR3 DNA is TGCAGCGTGGGGGGACTAGCGGGAGCCAATGAGCAGTTCTTC.

The table lists this clonotype with many counts. V is TRBV6-1 and J is TRBJ2-2; no reliable D call. Germline CDR1 reads MNHNS; CDR2 reads SASEGT. V lost 7 bases to trimming and J lost 8 bases, with 14 bases between them. This CDR3 is built from 13 residues. CDR3 DNA: TGTGCCAGCAACCGTCCCGGTAGTGGGGAGCTGTTTTTT. Its translation is CASNRPGSGELFF.

Only a few counts were recorded for this clonotype. The chain combines TRBV20-1 with TRBJ2-7; 7 positions agree with TRBD2. This CDR3 contains 15 residues. Germline lookup yields CDR1 DFQATT and CDR2 SNEGSKA (reference sequence). The junction had 7 bases not matched to a gene; V was cut back by 1 base and J by 1 base. The CDR3 protein is CSARGRASGSYEQYF. CDR3 nucleotide sequence: TGCAGTGCTAGAGGAAGGGCTAGCGGATCCTACGAGCAGTACTTC.